The TCR beta chain described here comes from a study of Graves' ophthalmopathy and Graves' hyperthyroidism. Findings and limits, study-wide: The model predicted ophthalmopathy progression with over 60% sensitivity and approximately 72% specificity.

To note about this clonotype: The antigen remains unidentified.

The V end was cut by 5 bases, the J end by 2 bases, with 16 bases between. CDR1 SGHVS and CDR2 FNYEAQ come from the germline V gene. The CDR3 consists of 16 residues. For repertoire sequencing, the TCR beta CDR3 regions were amplified from RNA transcripts. First-round RT-PCR used HTBI primers; second-round multiplex PCR followed. TCRdb redid the calling of the multiplex PCR reads with MiXCR, one entry per CDR3 protein. The sample shows tens of thousands of distinct CDR3 sequences, roughly 47% of them seen only once. The chain links TRBV7-6 to TRBJ2-1; D might be TRBD2 (5 bases). The sequenced material came from peripheral blood. The TCR originated in an adult woman with Graves' ophthalmopathy. The CDR3 reads CASSLTSVRAYNEQFF. CDR3 in DNA: TGTGCCAGCAGCCTAACGAGCGTGAGGGCCTACAATGAGCAGTTCTTC.